These 25 T cell receptor beta chains were all obtained from the same sample, sequenced in a study of cytomegalovirus exposure and HLA in healthy donors listed by TCRdb under 2017. The method was the immunoSEQ multiplex PCR assay. A mixture of 60 forward primers for TCR Vbeta segments and 13 reverse primers for TCR Jbeta segments was used in the multiplex PCR. Sourced from immuneACCESS, this table was stored by TCRdb with only in-frame sequences that have V and J called. A share of the clones is absent; for the studies checked, an unresolved V gene accounts for under half, and the remainder has no known explanation. In this sample the table shows about 150,000 clones, about 70% of which occur a single time. Around 1.9% of the sample is taken by the ten largest. The sample was PBMCs. These receptors originate from a middle-aged woman in good health and CMV-seronegative.

This chain connects TRBV18 to TRBJ1-1; 8 bases map to TRBD1. Germline V gives CDR1 KGHSH, CDR2 LQKENI. Trimming cost V 5 bases and J 1 base; bases outside gene matches: 3. The CDR3 contains 14 residues. CDR3 DNA: TGTGCCAGCTCATCCGGGACAGGGAACACTGAAGCTTTCTTT. Its protein is CASSSGTGNTEAFF.

This clone has a handful of counts. Since the CDR3 does not end with the conserved phenylalanine or tryptophan, this likely comes from a read error. The DNA is left out, because the CDR3 cannot be placed on it with certainty; the CDR3 is given as TCRdb lists it. The chain has TRBV6-5 and TRBJ2-7; the table's D call TRBD2 went unverified against the DNA. Including both end residues, the CDR3 is 13 amino acids long. CDR1 is MNHEY, CDR2 SVGAGI, per germline. The CDR3 is CASSPRVAGGARG.

The rearrangement links TRBV5-1 to TRBJ2-4, with TRBD2 matching over 10 bases. Trimming took 1 base from V and 9 from J; bases not matched to a gene: 10. In germline, CDR1 is SGHRS, CDR2 YFSETQ. The CDR3 has 16 amino acids. CDR3 in amino acids: CASSLSLAGAKGIQYF. The DNA of the CDR3 is TGCGCCAGCAGCTTGAGTCTAGCGGGGGCCAAGGGCATTCAGTACTTC.

V gene TRBV4-1 combines with J gene TRBJ1-3; D perhaps matches TRBD1 (6 bases). V was trimmed by 4 bases and J by 0 bases, leaving 10 bases between them. This CDR3 comprises 15 residues. Per the germline V gene, CDR1 is MGHRA and CDR2 is YSYEKL. The CDR3 reads CASSRTVFSGNTIYF. CDR3 nucleotide sequence: TGCGCCAGCAGCCGGACAGTTTTCTCTGGAAACACCATATATTTT.

The CDR3 nucleotides read TGTGCCAGCAGTGAAGCGCCCGGACAGGCTAACTATGGCTACACCTTC. Its protein product is CASSEAPGQANYGYTF. The chain is built from TRBV2 and TRBJ1-2, with TRBD1 matching over 7 bases. The CDR3 is made up of 16 amino acids. Unmatched junction bases numbered 4, after V lost 0 bases and J lost 0 bases. CDR1 is SNHLY, CDR2 FYNNEI, per germline.

This chain connects TRBV15 to TRBJ1-1; D not resolved. The CDR3 is 14 residues long. Trimming cost V 10 bases and J 3 bases, with 18 bases left between them. Germline CDR1 is LNHNV and CDR2 is YYDKDF (reference sequence). The CDR3 spells CASKRSPADTEAFF. Here the CDR3 DNA reads TGTGCCAGCAAACGTTCCCCAGCGGACACTGAAGCTTTCTTT.

The rearrangement joins TRBV6-5 to TRBJ2-7; 10 bases are shared with TRBD1. The V gene's germline CDR1 is MNHEY and CDR2 SVGAGI. V lost 5 bases, J lost 4 bases, and 2 bases stayed unmatched. The length of the CDR3 is 13 residues. CDR3 bases: TGTGCCAGCAGTGGGGACAGGGGTTACGAGCAGTACTTC. This codes for CASSGDRGYEQYF.

The rearrangement links TRBV5-1 to TRBJ2-7; TRBD1 matches at 9 bases. Germline V CDR1 and CDR2: SGHRS, YFSETQ. The CDR3 covers 17 residues. J was trimmed by 5 bases and V by 1 base; bases with no gene match: 13. This chain's CDR3 is CASSLPSSDRGLDEQYF. CDR3 nucleotides: TGCGCCAGCAGCTTGCCCTCTTCGGACAGGGGCCTTGACGAGCAGTACTTC.

This clone was counted once. This chain joins TRBV19 and TRBJ1-5; D gene unclear. Per germline, CDR1 LNHDA and CDR2 SQIVND (reference sequence). The CDR3 runs to 13 residues. Trimming took 6 bases from V and 3 from J, leaving 9 bases between them. CDR3 in DNA: TGTGCCAGTAGGCCGCCCTACAATCAGCCCCAGCATTTT. It codes for CASRPPYNQPQHF.

The gene calls are TRBV5-3 and TRBJ1-5, with a weak D call TRBD1 (6 bases). TRBV5-3 is marked as an open reading frame, function uncertain. The V end lost 0 bases, the J end lost 4 bases, and 11 bases lay between the germline ends. The CDR3 sequence is 15 residues long. The CDR3 DNA sequence: TGTGCCAGAAGCTTGGGTGGGGGGGCTAATCAGCCCCAGCATTTT. Translated: CARSLGGGANQPQHF.

The gene calls are TRBV7-2 and TRBJ2-5; no clear D gene. Germline V gene lookup returns CDR1 SGHTA and CDR2 FQGNSA. The CDR3 extends over 14 amino acids. V lost 0 bases and J 2 bases, leaving 7 bases between the germline ends. The CDR3 bases are TGTGCCAGCAGCTTAGCGACTGGACAAGAGACCCAGTACTTC. Translating it yields CASSLATGQETQYF.

The chain links TRBV10-3 to TRBJ2-3; TRBD2 aligns across 10 bases. There are 16 residues in the CDR3. V gave up 9 bases and J gave up 0 bases; unmatched junction bases: 9. Germline CDR1 and CDR2: ENHRY and SYGVKD. DNA for the CDR3: TGTGCCATACGTCGAGCGGGAGGGCCTAGCACAGATACGCAGTATTTT. This sequence encodes CAIRRAGGPSTDTQYF.

This chain joins TRBV10-3 and TRBJ2-7; 7 positions match TRBD1. The CDR3 is 15 amino acids. Germline CDR1 and CDR2: ENHRY and SYGVKD. V shed 3 bases, J shed 2 bases, and the junction held 7 bases outside the gene matches. The CDR3 here is CAISDLAGGAYEQYF. For the CDR3, the DNA is TGTGCCATCAGTGATCTCGCAGGGGGTGCCTACGAGCAGTACTTC.

The V call is TRBV5-4, the J call TRBJ2-7; D may be TRBD1 (7 bases). The CDR3 covers 14 residues. Germline V gene data show CDR1 as SGHNT and CDR2 as YYREEE (reference sequence). V lost 4 bases and J 0 bases, leaving 11 bases between the germline ends. CDR3 in amino acids: CASSLQGGSYEQYF. CDR3 nucleotides: TGTGCCAGCAGCCTGCAGGGGGGCTCCTACGAGCAGTACTTC. The variable domain in full, completed from reference TRBV5-4 and TRBJ2-7, reads ETGVTQSPTHLIKTRGQQVTLRCSSQSGHNTVSWYQQALGQGPQFIFQYYREEENGRGNFPPRFSGLQFPNYSSELNVNALELDDSALYLCASSLQGGSYEQYFGPGTRLTVT.

A single count supports this clone. The junction shows a germline mismatch at one end, possibly a read error. The rearrangement joins TRBV27 to TRBJ2-1; D not resolved. The CDR3 is made up of 14 amino acids. Germline V gene lookup returns CDR1 MNHEY and CDR2 SMNVEV (reference sequence). The CDR3 protein is CTSSLPNQYNEQFF. CDR3 coding DNA: TGTACCAGCAGTTTACCAAATCAATACAATGAGCAGTTCTTC.

This chain links TRBV2 with TRBJ2-5; D is unclear. Germline assignment: CDR1 SNHLY and CDR2 FYNNEI. CDR3 length equals 14 residues. Trimming shortened V by 4 bases and J by 2 bases, and 11 bases separated the two germline ends. The CDR3: CASSGPSAQETQYF. CDR3 nucleotide sequence: TGTGCCAGCAGTGGGCCCAGCGCACAAGAGACCCAGTACTTC.

The chain recombines TRBV5-4 with TRBJ1-1; 9 nucleotides agree with TRBD1. This CDR3 contains 15 residues. Germline V gives CDR1 SGHNT, CDR2 YYREEE (reference sequence). The V segment lost 3 bases and the J segment 5 bases; nucleotides outside the gene matches: 8. The CDR3 loop is CASSSKGQGGTEAFF. CDR3 coding DNA: TGTGCCAGCAGCTCCAAGGGACAGGGAGGGACTGAAGCTTTCTTT. The full variable domain, in which reference TRBV5-4 and TRBJ1-1 provide the parts outside the CDR3, is ETGVTQSPTHLIKTRGQQVTLRCSSQSGHNTVSWYQQALGQGPQFIFQYYREEENGRGNFPPRFSGLQFPNYSSELNVNALELDDSALYLCASSSKGQGGTEAFFGQGTRLTVV.

This clone has a handful of counts. The CDR3 nucleotides are TGTGCCAGCTCATCCCAAGGGGGAAACTATGGCTACACCTTC. Amino acids: CASSSQGGNYGYTF. This chain connects TRBV18 to TRBJ1-2, with D possibly being TRBD1 (6 bases). Trimming cost V 5 bases and J 2 bases, with 12 bases left between them. CDR1 is KGHSH and CDR2 is LQKENI in the germline V gene. The CDR3 loop spans 14 amino acids.

The V gene is TRBV5-8, the J gene TRBJ1-5, with D perhaps matching TRBD1 (6 bases). Per germline, CDR1 SGHTS and CDR2 YDEGEE. The CDR3 has 14 residues. Trimming left V 4 bases short and J 6 bases short, with 14 bases between. CDR3 sequence: CASSTRGYGQPQHF. The CDR3 DNA reads TGTGCCAGCAGCACTAGGGGGTACGGTCAGCCCCAGCATTTT.

This sequence joins TRBV30 and TRBJ1-2; 8 nucleotides agree with TRBD1. The CDR3 has 13 residues. Looked up from germline, CDR1 is GTSNPN and CDR2 is SVGIG (reference sequence). With 6 bases clipped from V and 4 bases from J, the junction kept 7 bases outside the gene matches. The CDR3 here is CACLTGDFYGYTF. DNA for the CDR3: TGTGCCTGCTTGACAGGGGACTTCTATGGCTACACCTTC.

Turning to this clone: The junction departs from germline at one end; a sequencing error may be responsible. The J gene is TRBJ2-3, the V gene TRBV7-9; possible D gene TRBD1, 5 bases. CDR1 is SEHNR and CDR2 is FQNEAQ in the germline V gene (reference sequence). The CDR3 runs 14 residues. The CDR3 DNA reads TGTTCCAGCAGCTTATCAGGGTACACAGATACGCAGTATTTT. Encoded protein: CSSSLSGYTDTQYF. The entire variable domain, with the rest obtained from reference TRBV7-9 and TRBJ2-3, is as follows: DTGVSQNPRHKITKRGQNVTFRCDPISEHNRLYWYRQTLGQGPEFLTYFQNEAQLEKSRLLSDRFSAERPKGSFSTLEIQRTEQGDSAMYLCSSSLSGYTDTQYFGPGTRLTVL.

This clone appeared a single time. The chain joins TRBV6-5 to TRBJ2-1; TRBD1 is a possible D gene (6 bases). Between the trimmed V and J ends, which lost 4 bases and 5 bases, there was a span of 6 bases. The CDR3 runs 12 residues. Germline V gene sequence: CDR1 MNHEY, CDR2 SVGAGI. In nucleotides, the CDR3 is TGTGCCAGCAGTTGGGACAACAATGAGCAGTTCTTC. It codes for CASSWDNNEQFF.

This sequence joins TRBV30 and TRBJ2-7; 7 positions match TRBD2. Germline CDR1 is GTSNPN and CDR2 is SVGIG (reference sequence). The CDR3 extends over 15 amino acids. V lost 4 bases to trimming and J lost 7 bases; unmatched junction nucleotides: 16. CDR3 loop: CAWKPPRTSILEQYF. The CDR3 coding sequence is TGTGCCTGGAAACCTCCGCGGACTAGTATTTTAGAGCAGTACTTC.

V and J are TRBV2 and TRBJ1-6, with D hard to call. In germline, CDR1 is SNHLY, CDR2 FYNNEI. The V end was cut by 6 bases, the J end by 10 bases, with 10 bases between. The CDR3 has 12 amino acids. The CDR3 loop is CASRRVNSPLHF. The CDR3 nucleotides are TGTGCCAGCAGGAGGGTCAACTCACCCCTCCACTTT. Drawing the rest from reference TRBV2 and TRBJ1-6, the complete variable domain is EPEVTQTPSHQVTQMGQEVILRCVPISNHLYFYWYRQILGQKVEFLVSFYNNEISEKSEIFDDQFSVERPDGSNFTLKIRSTKLEDSAMYFCASRRVNSPLHFGNGTRLTVT.

V and J are TRBV30 and TRBJ1-5; D remains unclear. The germline V and J ends were trimmed by 1 base and 5 bases, with 9 bases remaining between them. Per the germline V gene, CDR1 is GTSNPN and CDR2 is SVGIG (reference sequence). The CDR3 is made up of 13 amino acids. CDR3 coding DNA: TGTGCCTGGAGTGGACATCTTGATCAGCCCCAGCATTTT. This encodes CAWSGHLDQPQHF.